Listed here are 4 T cell receptor beta chains from one sample, sequenced in a study of CD8 T cells in Susac syndrome. With random hexamers, reverse transcription was performed on about 0.45 to 1 ug of RNA. Each CDR3 protein gets one entry after TCRdb re-called the immunoSEQ multiplex PCR reads with MiXCR. Here the sample spans about 180,000 distinct CDR3 sequences, approximately 94% being singletons. The source material was CD4+ T cells from PBMCs. Receptors originate from a human donor with multiple sclerosis.

In DNA, the CDR3 is TGCAGCGTTGAGGGGAAAGATGAGCAGTTCTTC. As protein: CSVEGKDEQFF. This rearrangement joins TRBV29-1 to TRBJ2-1; no definite D call. The V end was cut by 3 bases, the J end by 8 bases, with 8 bases between. Per the germline V gene, CDR1 is SQVTM and CDR2 is ANQGSEA. The length of the CDR3 is 11 residues.

This chain uses TRBV7-2 with TRBJ1-1; D may be TRBD1 (5 bases). Germline CDR1 SGHTA, CDR2 FQGNSA. The CDR3 sequence is 15 residues long. V lost 5 bases, J lost 1 base, and 14 bases lay in between. This chain's CDR3 is CASSTTTAGNTEAFF. The CDR3 DNA follows: TGTGCCAGCAGCACTACGACAGCCGGGAACACTGAAGCTTTCTTT.

The V call is TRBV5-6, the J call TRBJ2-6, with D perhaps TRBD1 (5 bases). The length of the CDR3 is 18 residues. With 2 bases removed from V and 0 bases from J, the gap between germline ends came to 15 bases. CDR1 is SGHDT and CDR2 is YYEEEE in the germline V gene. The CDR3 spells CASSLTQGSYSGANVLTF. The CDR3 DNA is TGTGCCAGCAGCTTAACCCAGGGATCCTACTCTGGGGCCAACGTCCTGACTTTC.

The chain combines TRBV20-1 with TRBJ1-2; a possible D gene is TRBD1 (5 bases). V lost 6 bases to trimming and J lost 10 bases, with 18 bases between them. The germline V gene encodes CDR1 DFQATT and CDR2 SNEGSKA (reference sequence). The CDR3 has 12 amino acids. CDR3 coding DNA: TGCAGTGCGCGGGGGGTAGGGGAGGACTACACCTTC. Translating gives CSARGVGEDYTF.